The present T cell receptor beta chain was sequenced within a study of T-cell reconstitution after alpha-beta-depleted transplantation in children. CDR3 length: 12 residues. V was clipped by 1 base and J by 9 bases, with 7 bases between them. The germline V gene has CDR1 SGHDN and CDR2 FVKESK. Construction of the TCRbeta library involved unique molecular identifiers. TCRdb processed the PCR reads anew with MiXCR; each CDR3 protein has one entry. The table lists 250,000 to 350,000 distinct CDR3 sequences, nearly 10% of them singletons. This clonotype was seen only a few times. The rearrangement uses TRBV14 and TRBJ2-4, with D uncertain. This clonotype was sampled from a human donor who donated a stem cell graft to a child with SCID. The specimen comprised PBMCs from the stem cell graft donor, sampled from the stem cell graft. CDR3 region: CASSQVRSIQYF. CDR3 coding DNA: TGTGCCAGCAGCCAAGTTAGGAGCATTCAGTACTTC. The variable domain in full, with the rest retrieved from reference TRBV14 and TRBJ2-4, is EAGVTQFPSHSVIEKGQTVTLRCDPISGHDNLYWYRRVMGKEIKFLLHFVKESKQDESGMPNNRFLAERTGGTYSTLKVQPAELEDSGVYFCASSQVRSIQYFGAGTRLSVL.